This T cell receptor beta chain is drawn from a study of blood T cells in healthy people across ages. Study details: Capture via template switching afforded approximately one barcoded beta molecule per two T cells.

This clonotype occurred many times. No antigen is known for it. Overall study results and limits: Both naive CD4+ cell counts and diversity were greater in long-lived donors than in aged donors.

CDR3 length equals 16 residues. The V gene end was trimmed by 5 bases and the J gene end by 6 bases; junction bases not matched to a gene: 15. Germline-derived CDR1 and CDR2 are MDHEN and SYDVKM. Using a J-beta primer mix together with a sample-barcoded 5' primer, a second PCR was run for roughly 6 to 11 cycles. TCRdb re-derived calls from the 5' RACE reads in MiXCR, one entry per CDR3 protein. This table holds some 940,000 distinct CDR3 sequences, roughly 28% found once. These sequences were also reported in another study, on T cells of mothers and their children. That paper adds: Sample barcodes and 2-4 random nucleotides were added by the M1S primer of the second PCR. Thymic selection molds TCR recombination output in a comparable way in related and unrelated pairs.

The clonotype comes from a woman between 35 and 50 years old in good health. Sequencing used blood. V gene TRBV28 combines with J gene TRBJ2-7, with 8 bases that match TRBD2. This chain's CDR3 is CASSPPRGAGVVEQYF. DNA for the CDR3: TGTGCCAGCAGTCCACCCCGGGGAGCGGGGGTGGTCGAGCAGTACTTC.